The present T cell receptor beta chain was sequenced within a study of CD8+CD57+ T cells in acquired aplastic anemia. Patients who underwent sequencing had shown CD8+CD57+ cell expansion by flow cytometry. The study profiled TCR beta VDJ and CDR3 using genomic DNA as template. TCRdb ran MiXCR on the reads and lists one entry per CDR3 protein. The sample lists roughly 280,000 distinct CDR3 sequences, roughly 61% seen once, with around 1.3% in the top ten. CDR1 SGHRS and CDR2 YFSETQ come from the germline V gene. The CDR3 has 15 residues. V shed 0 bases and J shed 5 bases, with 14 bases lying between them. This clonotype was observed many times.

The gene calls are TRBV5-1 and TRBJ1-1, with a possible D match to TRBD1 (5 bases). The source of this sequence is a human donor with aplastic anemia. Sequenced input: sorted CD4+, CD8+, or CD8+CD57+ T cells (not recorded which) from PBMCs. Here the CDR3 reads CASSLAGFGGTEAFF. The CDR3 region has the DNA TGCGCCAGCAGCTTGGCCGGTTTTGGGGGGACTGAAGCTTTCTTT.